This is a list of T cell receptor beta chains from one sample in a study of blood T cell repertoires in COVID-19. Data came from immunoSEQ multiplex PCR; TCRdb stores just in-frame clones and leaves some out. The table shows some 350,000 clones, with 75% to 90% occurring only once. Input material: peripheral blood. All receptors derive from a woman between 50 and 59 years old with COVID-19, enrolled during active disease. Both conserved end residues are part of each CDR3.

j_gene,v_gene,CDR3aa
TRBJ1-2,TRBV24-1,CATSDPGQGGGYTF
TRBJ2-7,TRBV10-3,CATGGNGSPTQQYF
TRBJ2-7,TRBV11-3,CASSLSETAGYEQYF
TRBJ2-1,TRBV11-3,CASSLREGNNEQFF
TRBJ2-1,TRBV6-2/TRBV6-3,CASSPGGAGYNEQFF
TRBJ2-1,TRBV30,CAWSRRAGNNEQFF
TRBJ2-1,TRBV11-2,CASSPGLASYNEQFF
TRBJ2-5,TRBV6-2/TRBV6-3,CASSYKFGQETQYF
TRBJ2-1,TRBV7-9,CASSRDINEQFF
TRBJ2-1,TRBV28,CASLGTVEQFF
TRBJ1-2,TRBV3-1/TRBV3-2,CASSQDWRLLAGGYTF
TRBJ2-1,TRBV6-6,CASGDSGRNNEQFF
TRBJ1-1,TRBV12-3/TRBV12-4,CASIDSLNTEAFF
TRBJ2-1,TRBV19,CASSIDGTSSSYNEQFF
TRBJ2-1,TRBV29-1,CSVEEGIHNEQFF
TRBJ2-1,TRBV2,CASSSDRGRPNEQFF
TRBJ1-1,TRBV4-2,CASSPLPTGNTEAFF
TRBJ2-1,TRBV24-1,CATSDSGTSGSYEQFF
TRBJ2-2,TRBV5-1,CASSFQGGTGELFF
TRBJ1-3,TRBV5-1,CASGEQGYSGNTIYF
TRBJ2-1,TRBV20-1,CSASPVSGSYNEQFF
TRBJ1-2,TRBV18,CASSPLGQNYGYTF
TRBJ1-4,TRBV7-2,CVSSPQQGTNEKLFF
TRBJ2-2,TRBV5-1,CASSFGTSGIRHTGELFF
TRBJ1-1,TRBV5-3,CARSQVMRTEAFF